A single sample is the source of the 24 T cell receptor beta chains below, sequenced in a study of OX40 agonist ivuxolimab in advanced cancers. This table comes from immunoSEQ multiplex PCR, and its TCRdb copy is limited to in-frame clones, with some not included. Altogether approximately 69,000 clones are present, roughly 90% being singletons, with the ten largest covering roughly a tenth. The specimen was CD4+ or CD8+ T cells sorted from blood, collected in a trial of the OX40 agonist ivuxolimab. These receptors originate from an adult with an advanced solid tumor such as melanoma, head and neck, liver or kidney cancer.

This chain joins TRBV2 and TRBJ1-2; maybe TRBD1 (5 bases). Looked up from germline, CDR1 is SNHLY and CDR2 is FYNNEI. CDR3 length equals 14 residues. Deletions cut 2 bases from V and 0 bases from J, with 7 bases between. CDR3 sequence: CASSELGPNYGYTF. The CDR3 DNA reads TGTGCCAGCAGTGAATTGGGACCTAACTATGGCTACACCTTC.

The gene calls are TRBV4-1 and TRBJ1-5; D is ambiguous. Germline V gives CDR1 MGHRA, CDR2 YSYEKL. Trimming pared 4 bases from V and 0 bases from J, leaving 16 bases between. This CDR3 region has 17 residues. CDR3 bases: TGCGCCAGCAGCCCCCAGGTCAGGACTTATAGCAATCAGCCCCAGCATTTT. This gives the protein CASSPQVRTYSNQPQHF.

The chain couples TRBV28 to TRBJ2-7, with 8 bases lining up with TRBD2. The V gene's germline CDR1 is MDHEN and CDR2 SYDVKM. V lost 6 bases to trimming and J lost 4 bases; unmatched junction nucleotides: 5. This CDR3 is built from 13 residues. CDR3 amino acids: CASRPGTRYEQYF. The CDR3 coding sequence is TGTGCCAGCAGACCCGGGACTAGGTACGAGCAGTACTTC.

V is TRBV29-1 and J is TRBJ2-1; 13 positions agree with TRBD2. V shed 6 bases and J 4 bases; nucleotides not matched to a gene: 3. CDR3 length equals 14 residues. In germline, CDR1 is SQVTM, CDR2 ANQGSEA. Written as DNA, the CDR3 is TGCAGCGTCCGGGGACTAGCGGGGTACAATGAGCAGTTCTTC. Translated: CSVRGLAGYNEQFF.

The chain employs TRBV19 and TRBJ2-1; D is ambiguous. Germline V gives CDR1 LNHDA, CDR2 SQIVND (reference sequence). The CDR3 runs to 15 residues. Trimming cost V 3 bases and J 0 bases, with 9 bases left between them. CDR3 sequence (DNA): TGTGCCAGTAGTATCCGCCCGAGCTCCTACAATGAGCAGTTCTTC. Translated, it gives CASSIRPSSYNEQFF.

The rearrangement joins TRBV7-2 to TRBJ2-7; D may be TRBD2 (7 bases). Germline V gene data show CDR1 as SGHTA and CDR2 as FQGNSA. The V and J ends lost 5 bases and 3 bases respectively, with 17 bases between them. This CDR3 comprises 15 residues. CDR3 DNA: TGTGCCAGCAGCCTCTCGGGGGGCGGCCTCTACGAGCAGTACTTC. It specifies CASSLSGGGLYEQYF.

The chain links TRBV10-3 to TRBJ2-1; D remains unclear. CDR3 length: 11 residues. Between the trimmed V and J ends, which lost 10 bases and 8 bases, there was a span of 12 bases. Looked up from germline, CDR1 is ENHRY and CDR2 is SYGVKD. The CDR3 bases are TGTGCCACCCGGCGCGAGGATGAGCAGTTCTTC. Its protein product is CATRREDEQFF.

The rearrangement uses TRBV19 and TRBJ2-5, with 8 bases identical to TRBD2. J lost 5 bases, V lost 3 bases, and 8 bases had no gene match. Germline values: CDR1 LNHDA, CDR2 SQIVND (reference sequence). This CDR3 region has 15 residues. CDR3 in amino acids: CASSIVGGGTETQYF. In DNA form, the CDR3 reads TGTGCCAGTAGTATTGTGGGCGGGGGGACGGAGACCCAGTACTTC.

The V gene is TRBV5-1, the J gene TRBJ2-1; D is unclear. The length of the CDR3 is 14 residues. CDR1 is SGHRS and CDR2 is YFSETQ in the germline V gene. V was cut by 0 bases and J by 7 bases, with 11 bases left in between. The CDR3 DNA reads as TGCGCCAGCAGCTTGGCTAGTATTGGGAATGAGCAGTTCTTC. Its protein is CASSLASIGNEQFF.

The chain recombines TRBV5-4 with TRBJ1-3, with TRBD1 as a possible D gene (5 bases). Per germline, CDR1 SGHNT and CDR2 YYREEE (reference sequence). V lost 4 bases to trimming and J lost 2 bases, with 13 bases between them. The CDR3 loop spans 15 amino acids. CDR3: CASSMTGTAGNTIYF. The CDR3 DNA sequence: TGTGCCAGCAGCATGACCGGGACGGCTGGAAACACCATATATTTT.

The V gene is TRBV27, the J gene TRBJ1-2; 9 nucleotides agree with TRBD1. CDR3 length: 13 residues. Trimming removed 6 bases from V and 14 bases from J; junction bases left unmatched: 13. Per the germline V gene, CDR1 is MNHEY and CDR2 is SMNVEV (reference sequence). CDR3 nucleotides: TGTGCCAGCAGCTCGGGACAGGGATTCGTTAATACCTTC. Its translation is CASSSGQGFVNTF.

This chain joins TRBV28 and TRBJ2-1, with 7 bases that match TRBD2. The CDR3 is made up of 13 amino acids. Germline CDR1 reads MDHEN; CDR2 reads SYDVKM. V lost 8 bases to trimming and J lost 6 bases; unmatched junction nucleotides: 7. CDR3 loop: CASGWGLPNEQFF. The CDR3 nucleotides read TGTGCCAGCGGATGGGGACTACCCAATGAGCAGTTCTTC. The full variable domain, rest sourced from reference TRBV28 and TRBJ2-1, is DVKVTQSSRYLVKRTGEKVFLECVQDMDHENMFWYRQDPGLGLRLIYFSYDVKMKEKGDIPEGYSVSREKKERFSLILESASTNQTSMYLCASGWGLPNEQFFGPGTRLTVL.

This sequence joins TRBV2 and TRBJ1-6; D ambiguous. The CDR3 extends over 16 amino acids. The germline V and J ends were trimmed by 4 bases and 8 bases, with 18 bases remaining between them. Germline CDR1 is SNHLY and CDR2 is FYNNEI. The CDR3 loop is CASSGSTARIDSPLHF. The DNA for the CDR3 is TGTGCCAGCAGTGGCTCAACAGCCAGGATCGATTCACCCCTCCACTTT.

The chain joins TRBV11-2 to TRBJ1-2; D uncertain. The germline V gene has CDR1 SGHAT and CDR2 FQNNGV. The CDR3 covers 16 residues. V lost 1 base, J lost 0 bases, and 12 bases lay in between. The CDR3 DNA reads TGTGCCAGCAGCTTAGCGCGGACCCTCGCTAACTATGGCTACACCTTC. This gives the protein CASSLARTLANYGYTF.

The J gene is TRBJ2-7, the V gene TRBV6-6; 7 bases match TRBD2. Germline V gives CDR1 MNHNY, CDR2 SVGAGI (reference sequence). This CDR3 is 14 amino acids long. J lost 2 bases, V lost 9 bases, and 10 bases had no gene match. CDR3 protein: CASREGGVTYEQYF. The CDR3 DNA reads TGTGCCAGTAGGGAGGGTGGGGTAACCTACGAGCAGTACTTC.

The chain is built from TRBV29-1 and TRBJ2-5; perhaps TRBD2 as D (5 bases). V gave up 0 bases and J gave up 7 bases, with 9 bases separating them. The CDR3 covers 12 residues. Germline V gives CDR1 SQVTM, CDR2 ANQGSEA. CDR3 sequence reads: CSVEDHAGTQYF. The CDR3 DNA is TGCAGCGTTGAAGATCACGCGGGGACCCAGTACTTC.

This chain joins TRBV7-9 and TRBJ2-6, with 7 nucleotides matching TRBD1. This CDR3 has 19 residues. CDR1 and CDR2 (germline): SEHNR, FQNEAQ (reference sequence). V was pared by 5 bases and J by 0 bases, with 13 bases of the junction left unmatched. CDR3 region: CASSRWTGDIYSGANVLTF. CDR3 nucleotide sequence: TGTGCCAGCAGCCGGTGGACAGGAGATATTTACTCTGGGGCCAACGTCCTGACTTTC.

This sequence joins TRBV27 and TRBJ2-7, with D perhaps matching TRBD1 or TRBD2 (5 bases each). Germline V CDR1 and CDR2: MNHEY, SMNVEV (reference sequence). The CDR3 is 15 residues long. Trimming took off 2 bases at V and 0 bases at J, with 11 bases between the two ends. The CDR3, as DNA: TGTGCCAGCAGTTTACAGGGCGGGTTCTCCTACGAGCAGTACTTC. This codes for CASSLQGGFSYEQYF.

The chain couples TRBV27 to TRBJ2-7; the D is unclear. V shed 4 bases and J shed 2 bases, with 18 bases lying between them. In germline, CDR1 is MNHEY, CDR2 SMNVEV (reference sequence). This CDR3 comprises 16 residues. CDR3 sequence (DNA): TGTGCCAGCAGTTCCACCTTACACGACTTTCCCTACGAGCAGTACTTC. Protein product: CASSSTLHDFPYEQYF.

J is TRBJ2-1 and V is TRBV18; the D call may be TRBD1 or TRBD2 (5 bases each). Germline lookup yields CDR1 KGHSH and CDR2 LQKENI. Trimming removed 1 base from V and 2 bases from J, with 9 bases in between. This CDR3 region has 15 residues. The DNA of the CDR3 is TGTGCCAGCTCACCACTAACGGGACCCTACAATGAGCAGTTCTTC. Protein: CASSPLTGPYNEQFF.

The V call is TRBV7-2, the J call TRBJ2-1; the match to TRBD2 covers 7 bases. This CDR3 region has 16 residues. Germline trimming cut 6 bases from V and 2 bases from J; bases unmatched to any gene: 10. CDR1 and CDR2 from the germline V gene are SGHTA and FQGNSA. This chain's CDR3 is CASRSASGQTYNEQFF. As DNA, the CDR3 is TGTGCCAGCAGAAGCGCTAGCGGCCAGACCTACAATGAGCAGTTCTTC.

A single count supports this clone. This chain connects TRBV18 to TRBJ2-2, with D tentatively TRBD2 (5 bases). This CDR3 has 14 residues. CDR1 is KGHSH and CDR2 is LQKENI in the germline V gene. V was pared by 2 bases and J by 7 bases, with 11 bases between. The CDR3 sequence is CASSPGRMGGELFF. The CDR3 region has the DNA TGTGCCAGCTCACCAGGGAGAATGGGCGGGGAGCTGTTTTTT. Based on the CDR3 plus reference TRBV18 and TRBJ2-2, the full variable domain is NAGVMQNPRHLVRRRGQEARLRCSPMKGHSHVYWYRQLPEEGLKFMVYLQKENIIDESGMPKERFSAEFPKEGPSILRIQQVVRGDSAAYFCASSPGRMGGELFFGEGSRLTVL.

The gene calls are TRBV28 and TRBJ2-1, with unresolved D. Germline assignment: CDR1 MDHEN and CDR2 SYDVKM. This CDR3 spans 9 amino acids. Trimming pared 8 bases from V and 15 bases from J, leaving 11 bases between. DNA for the CDR3: TGTGCCAGCGGTGAGGTTCGGTTCTTC. Translating gives CASGEVRFF. Combining the CDR3 with reference TRBV28 and TRBJ2-1 gives the whole variable domain DVKVTQSSRYLVKRTGEKVFLECVQDMDHENMFWYRQDPGLGLRLIYFSYDVKMKEKGDIPEGYSVSREKKERFSLILESASTNQTSMYLCASGEVRFFGPGTRLTVL.

The chain combines TRBV9 with TRBJ2-3; D gene uncertain. The germline V and J ends were trimmed by 5 bases and 2 bases, with 9 bases remaining between them. Germline lookup yields CDR1 SGDLS and CDR2 YYNGEE. The CDR3 runs to 13 residues. The CDR3 here is CASRDLNTDTQYF. The CDR3 nucleotides read TGTGCCAGCAGGGACCTAAACACAGATACGCAGTATTTT.